Listed below are T cell receptor beta chains from one sample, sequenced in a study of T cell changes during pregnancy in multiple sclerosis. Assay used: immunoSEQ multiplex PCR; TCRdb lists only in-frame clones, some missing. Among tens of thousands of clones, 92% were seen once, and the ten largest hold approximately 0.6%. The sequencing here drew on CD4+ T cells from peripheral blood mononuclear cells, taken after pregnancy. Receptors originate from a female donor with multiple sclerosis, enrolled in a pregnancy study. Each CDR3 is given with its conserved first and last residue. D genes are given only for firm matches. The size entry is marked missing in some rows and otherwise reads once, few, many or a size class.

CDR3 length: 15; V gene: TRBV18; D gene: NA; clone size: NA; CDR3 protein: CASSPLHTPRTEAFF
CDR3 length: 13; V gene: TRBV19; D gene: NA; clone size: NA; CDR3 protein: CASNRNFNTEAFF
CDR3 length: 13; V gene: TRBV30; D gene: TRBD1; clone size: NA; CDR3 protein: CAWRGQGAKGYTF
CDR3 length: 14; V gene: TRBV7-3; D gene: NA; clone size: NA; CDR3 protein: CASSLQPGNTEAFF
CDR3 length: 12; V gene: TRBV11-1; D gene: NA; clone size: NA; CDR3 protein: CASSSGNTEAFF
CDR3 length: 14; V gene: TRBV7-9; D gene: NA; clone size: once; CDR3 protein: CASSLHGSHTEAFF
CDR3 length: 12; V gene: TRBV29-1; D gene: NA; clone size: NA; CDR3 protein: CSVGFRDRGYTF
CDR3 length: 16; V gene: TRBV5-5; D gene: TRBD1; clone size: once; CDR3 protein: CASSWGQTGGSYEQFF
CDR3 length: 14; V gene: TRBV2; D gene: TRBD2; clone size: NA; CDR3 protein: CASKSGGGHYEQYF
CDR3 length: 12; V gene: TRBV30; D gene: NA; clone size: once; CDR3 protein: CAWSRTAYEQYF
CDR3 length: 14; V gene: TRBV9; D gene: TRBD2; clone size: NA; CDR3 protein: CASSETSGGGVQYF
CDR3 length: 14; V gene: TRBV7-7; D gene: TRBD2; clone size: NA; CDR3 protein: CASSLTGGRETQYF
CDR3 length: 13; V gene: TRBV2; D gene: NA; clone size: NA; CDR3 protein: CASLGGTNTEAFF
CDR3 length: 12; V gene: TRBV6-5; D gene: TRBD1; clone size: NA; CDR3 protein: CASTTGGDEQYF
CDR3 length: 14; V gene: TRBV4-2; D gene: TRBD1; clone size: NA; CDR3 protein: CASSLGGAEETQYF
CDR3 length: 17; V gene: TRBV5-1; D gene: TRBD1; clone size: NA; CDR3 protein: CASSKAIGQGSNSPLHF
CDR3 length: 15; V gene: TRBV15; D gene: NA; clone size: NA; CDR3 protein: CATSRGQGGYNEQFF
CDR3 length: 16; V gene: TRBV28; D gene: NA; clone size: NA; CDR3 protein: CASSLPRRVPTYEQYF
CDR3 length: 19; V gene: TRBV7-9; D gene: TRBD2; clone size: NA; CDR3 protein: CASSSLTSGGEGAKNIQYF
CDR3 length: 18; V gene: TRBV9; D gene: TRBD2; clone size: NA; CDR3 protein: CASSAPGTSGSSYNEQFF